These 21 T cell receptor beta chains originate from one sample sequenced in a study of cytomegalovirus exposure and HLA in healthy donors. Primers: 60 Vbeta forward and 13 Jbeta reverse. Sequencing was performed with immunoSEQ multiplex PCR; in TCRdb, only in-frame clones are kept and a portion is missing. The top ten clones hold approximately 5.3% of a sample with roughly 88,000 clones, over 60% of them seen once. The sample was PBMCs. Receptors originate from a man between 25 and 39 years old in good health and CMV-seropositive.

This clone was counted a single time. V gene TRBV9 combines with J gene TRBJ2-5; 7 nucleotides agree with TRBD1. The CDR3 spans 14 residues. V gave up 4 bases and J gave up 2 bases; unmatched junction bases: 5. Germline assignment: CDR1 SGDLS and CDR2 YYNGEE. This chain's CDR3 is CASSRTGQQETQYF. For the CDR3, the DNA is TGTGCCAGCAGCAGAACGGGACAGCAAGAGACCCAGTACTTC.

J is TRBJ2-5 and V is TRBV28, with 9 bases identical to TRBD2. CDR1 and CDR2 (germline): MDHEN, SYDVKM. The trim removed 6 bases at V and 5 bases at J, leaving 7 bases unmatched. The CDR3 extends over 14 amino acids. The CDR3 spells CASRLAGGGETQYF. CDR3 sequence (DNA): TGTGCCAGCAGACTAGCGGGTGGGGGCGAGACCCAGTACTTC.

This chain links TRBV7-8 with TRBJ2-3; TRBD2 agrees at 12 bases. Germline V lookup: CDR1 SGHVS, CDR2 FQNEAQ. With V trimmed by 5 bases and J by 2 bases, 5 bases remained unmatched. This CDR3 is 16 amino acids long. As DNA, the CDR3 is TGTGCCAGCAGCCTGCGACTAGCGGGAGTCACAGATACGCAGTATTTT. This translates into CASSLRLAGVTDTQYF.

CDR3 sequence (DNA): TGTGCCAGCAGTGAGATGGTCACAGCCAATGAGCAGTTCTTC. This translates into CASSEMVTANEQFF. The gene calls are TRBV2 and TRBJ2-1; D not resolved. The germline V gene encodes CDR1 SNHLY and CDR2 FYNNEI. This CDR3 contains 14 residues. V shed 3 bases and J shed 6 bases, with 12 bases lying between them.

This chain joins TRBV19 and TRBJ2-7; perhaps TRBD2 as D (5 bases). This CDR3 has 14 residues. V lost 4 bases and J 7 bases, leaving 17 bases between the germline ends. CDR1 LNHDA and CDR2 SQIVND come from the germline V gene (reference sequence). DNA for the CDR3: TGTGCCAGTAGTACCGAGCGCCCCTCGGGGGAGCAGTACTTC. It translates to CASSTERPSGEQYF.

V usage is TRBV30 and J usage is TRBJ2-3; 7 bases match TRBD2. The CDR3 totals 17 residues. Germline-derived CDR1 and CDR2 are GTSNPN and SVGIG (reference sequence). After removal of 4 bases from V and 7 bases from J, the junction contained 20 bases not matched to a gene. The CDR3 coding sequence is TGTGCCTGGAAAGGAATTGAAGAGGGCGGGGGAAGAAATACGCAGTATTTT. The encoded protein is CAWKGIEEGGGRNTQYF.

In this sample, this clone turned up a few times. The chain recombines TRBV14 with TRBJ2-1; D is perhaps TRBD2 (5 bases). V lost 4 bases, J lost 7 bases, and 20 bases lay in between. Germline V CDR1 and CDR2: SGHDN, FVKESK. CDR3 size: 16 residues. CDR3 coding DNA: TGTGCCAGCAGCCTACCACTTAGCGAGTGGGAAAATGAGCAGTTCTTC. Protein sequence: CASSLPLSEWENEQFF.

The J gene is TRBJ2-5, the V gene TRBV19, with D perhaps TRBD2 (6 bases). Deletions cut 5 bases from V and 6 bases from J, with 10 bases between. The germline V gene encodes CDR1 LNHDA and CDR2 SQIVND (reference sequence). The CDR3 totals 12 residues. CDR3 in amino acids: CASSPGGKTQYF. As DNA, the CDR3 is TGTGCCAGTAGTCCCGGGGGAAAGACCCAGTACTTC.

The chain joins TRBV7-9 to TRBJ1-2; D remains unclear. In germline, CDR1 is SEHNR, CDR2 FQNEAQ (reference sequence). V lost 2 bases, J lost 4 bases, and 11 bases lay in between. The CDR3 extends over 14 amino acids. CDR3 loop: CASSLTGSSYGYTF. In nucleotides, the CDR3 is TGTGCCAGCAGCTTAACCGGTAGTTCCTATGGCTACACCTTC.

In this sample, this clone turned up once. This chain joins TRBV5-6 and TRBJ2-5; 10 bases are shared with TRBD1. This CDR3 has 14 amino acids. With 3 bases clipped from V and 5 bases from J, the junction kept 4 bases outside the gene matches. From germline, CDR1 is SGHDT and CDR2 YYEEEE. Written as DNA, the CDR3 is TGTGCCAGCAGCTCCGACAGGGGGCAGGAGACCCAGTACTTC. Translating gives CASSSDRGQETQYF.

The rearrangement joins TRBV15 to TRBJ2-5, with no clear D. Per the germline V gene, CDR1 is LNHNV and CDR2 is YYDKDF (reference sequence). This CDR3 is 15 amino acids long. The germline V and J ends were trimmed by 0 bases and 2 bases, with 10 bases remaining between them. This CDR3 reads CATSRDGQKQETQYF. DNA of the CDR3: TGTGCCACCAGCAGAGATGGCCAGAAACAAGAGACCCAGTACTTC. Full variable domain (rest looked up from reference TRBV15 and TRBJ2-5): DAMVIQNPRYQVTQFGKPVTLSCSQTLNHNVMYWYQQKSSQAPKLLFHYYDKDFNNEADTPDNFQSRRPNTSFCFLDIRSPGLGDTAMYLCATSRDGQKQETQYFGPGTRLLVL.

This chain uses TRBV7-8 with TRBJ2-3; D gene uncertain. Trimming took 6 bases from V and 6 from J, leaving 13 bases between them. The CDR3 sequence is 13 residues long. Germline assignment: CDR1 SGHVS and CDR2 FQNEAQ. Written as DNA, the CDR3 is TGTGCCAGCAGACCACTACCTCGGGATACGCAGTATTTT. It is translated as CASRPLPRDTQYF.

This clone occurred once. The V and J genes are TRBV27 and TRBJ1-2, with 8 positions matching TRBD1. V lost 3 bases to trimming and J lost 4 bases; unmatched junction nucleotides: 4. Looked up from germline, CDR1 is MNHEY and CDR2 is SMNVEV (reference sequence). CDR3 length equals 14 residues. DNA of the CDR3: TGTGCCAGCAGTTTGGACAGGGACTCCTATGGCTACACCTTC. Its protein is CASSLDRDSYGYTF.

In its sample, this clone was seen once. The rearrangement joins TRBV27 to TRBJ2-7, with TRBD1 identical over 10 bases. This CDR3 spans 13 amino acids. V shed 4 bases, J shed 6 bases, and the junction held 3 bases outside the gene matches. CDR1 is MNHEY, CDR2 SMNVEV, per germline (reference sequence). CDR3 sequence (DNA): TGTGCCAGCAGTTATGGACAGGGGGGCGAGCAGTACTTC. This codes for CASSYGQGGEQYF.

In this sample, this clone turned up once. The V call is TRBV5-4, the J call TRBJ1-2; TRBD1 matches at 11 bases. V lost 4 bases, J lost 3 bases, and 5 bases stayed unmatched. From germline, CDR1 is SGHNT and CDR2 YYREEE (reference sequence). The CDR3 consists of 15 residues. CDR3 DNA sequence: TGTGCCAGCAGCCCTGGGACAGGGGGTGACTATGGCTACACCTTC. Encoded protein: CASSPGTGGDYGYTF.

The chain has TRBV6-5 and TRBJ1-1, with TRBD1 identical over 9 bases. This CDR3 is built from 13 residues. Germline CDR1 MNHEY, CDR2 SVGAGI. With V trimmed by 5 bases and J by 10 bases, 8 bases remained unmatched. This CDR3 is CASSLGQGRAAFF. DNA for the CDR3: TGTGCCAGCAGTCTGGGACAGGGAAGGGCAGCTTTCTTT.

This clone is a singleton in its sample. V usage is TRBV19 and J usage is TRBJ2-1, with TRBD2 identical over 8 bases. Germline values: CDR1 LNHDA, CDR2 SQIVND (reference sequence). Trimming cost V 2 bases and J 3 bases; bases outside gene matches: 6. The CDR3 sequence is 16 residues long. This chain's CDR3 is CASSIRAGALYNEQFF. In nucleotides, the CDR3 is TGTGCCAGTAGTATACGAGCGGGGGCACTCTACAATGAGCAGTTCTTC.

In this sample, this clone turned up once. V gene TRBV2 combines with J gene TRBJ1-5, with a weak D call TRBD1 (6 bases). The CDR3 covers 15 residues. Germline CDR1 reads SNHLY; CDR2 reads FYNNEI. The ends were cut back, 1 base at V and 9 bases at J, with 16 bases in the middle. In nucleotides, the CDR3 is TGTGCCAGCAGTGAAGGTTTAGGGGGAAGTCGGCCCCAGCATTTT. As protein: CASSEGLGGSRPQHF. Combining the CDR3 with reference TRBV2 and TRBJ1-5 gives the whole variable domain EPEVTQTPSHQVTQMGQEVILRCVPISNHLYFYWYRQILGQKVEFLVSFYNNEISEKSEIFDDQFSVERPDGSNFTLKIRSTKLEDSAMYFCASSEGLGGSRPQHFGDGTRLSIL.

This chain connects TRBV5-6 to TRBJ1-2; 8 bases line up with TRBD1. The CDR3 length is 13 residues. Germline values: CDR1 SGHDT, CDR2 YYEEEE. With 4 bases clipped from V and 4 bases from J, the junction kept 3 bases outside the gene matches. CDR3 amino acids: CASSAGTGYGYTF. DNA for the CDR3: TGTGCCAGCAGCGCGGGGACAGGCTATGGCTACACCTTC.

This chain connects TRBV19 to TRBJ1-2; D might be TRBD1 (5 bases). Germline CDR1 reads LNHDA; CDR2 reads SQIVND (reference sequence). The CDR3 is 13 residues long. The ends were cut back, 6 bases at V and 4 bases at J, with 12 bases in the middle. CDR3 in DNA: TGTGCCAGTAGCAAAGGGGCCCTCTATGGCTACACCTTC. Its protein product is CASSKGALYGYTF.

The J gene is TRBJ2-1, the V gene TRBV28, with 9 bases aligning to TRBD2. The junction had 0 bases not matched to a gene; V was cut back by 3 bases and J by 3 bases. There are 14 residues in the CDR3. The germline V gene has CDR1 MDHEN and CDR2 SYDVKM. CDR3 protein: CASSLREGYNEQFF. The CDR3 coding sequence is TGTGCCAGCAGTTTGCGGGAGGGCTACAATGAGCAGTTCTTC.